A single sample gave rise to the 30 T cell receptor beta chains below, sequenced in a study of radiation and T cells in renal cell carcinoma. The assay was immunoSEQ multiplex PCR, and TCRdb's table has in-frame clones only and misses some. The profile shows some 15,000 clones, 50% of them singletons. Treatment reported: 15 Gy SBRT to primary tumor, nephrectomy 4 weeks later. The sequenced sample was tumor tissue, obtained from a patient whose treatment included radiotherapy and nephrectomy. These receptor sequences come from a woman aged 55-75 years with renal cell carcinoma.

This clone occurred a few times. The chain combines TRBV10-3 with TRBJ1-6, with D possibly being TRBD1 (5 bases). This CDR3 spans 15 amino acids. Germline V lookup: CDR1 ENHRY, CDR2 SYGVKD. V dropped 3 bases and J dropped 7 bases, with 13 bases sitting between them. The CDR3 region is CAISELGGRNSPLHF. CDR3 DNA: TGTGCCATCAGTGAACTGGGGGGACGGAATTCACCCCTCCACTTT.

This clone has only a few counts. The CDR3 is CASSWSGNEQYF. CDR3 DNA: TGTGCCAGCAGCTGGTCGGGTAACGAGCAGTACTTC. The V call is TRBV11-3, the J call TRBJ2-7; no clear D gene. V lost 4 bases and J lost 5, with 9 bases in between. This CDR3 region has 12 residues. Germline V gives CDR1 SGHNT, CDR2 YENEEA.

The chain joins TRBV6-6 to TRBJ1-2, with 7 bases lining up with TRBD1. The J segment lost 0 bases and the V segment lost 6 bases, leaving 10 bases of the junction unmatched. This CDR3 has 16 amino acids. CDR1 is MNHNY, CDR2 SVGAGI, per germline (reference sequence). CDR3 in DNA: TGTGCCAGCAGGGCCCGGAGACAGGGCTCTAACTATGGCTACACCTTC. Protein: CASRARRQGSNYGYTF.

The chain recombines TRBV2 with TRBJ2-5; D possibly corresponds to TRBD2 (5 bases). Trimming stripped 9 bases from V and 0 bases from J, with 14 bases between. The CDR3 consists of 14 residues. Germline V gives CDR1 SNHLY, CDR2 FYNNEI. CDR3 protein: CARLSEGNQETQYF. Written as DNA, the CDR3 is TGTGCCAGGCTATCCGAGGGAAACCAAGAGACCCAGTACTTC.

This sequence joins TRBV10-3 and TRBJ1-5, with D hard to call. Germline V gene sequence: CDR1 ENHRY, CDR2 SYGVKD. The CDR3 runs to 13 residues. The V gene lost 5 bases and the J gene lost 4 bases, with 9 bases spanning the gap. Here the CDR3 reads CAISRTSNQPQHF. The DNA for the CDR3 is TGTGCCATCAGTCGCACTTCTAATCAGCCCCAGCATTTT.

The V and J genes are TRBV6-5 and TRBJ1-6; no firm D call. Trimming removed 6 bases at V and 8 bases at J, with 8 bases between. Germline CDR1 is MNHEY and CDR2 is SVGAGI. The CDR3 is 12 residues long. CDR3 nucleotides: TGTGCCAGCAGCCCGAGGGATTCACCCCTCCACTTT. As protein: CASSPRDSPLHF.

In its sample, this clone was seen a few times. The rearrangement joins TRBV2 to TRBJ2-7; the D gene is possibly TRBD1 (5 bases). Germline V gene data show CDR1 as SNHLY and CDR2 as FYNNEI. V was cut by 2 bases and J by 5 bases, with 13 bases left in between. The CDR3 length is 14 residues. The CDR3 DNA follows: TGTGCCAGCAGTGAAATCCCCCCAGGGCACGAGCAGTACTTC. As protein: CASSEIPPGHEQYF.

Of note for this clone: A read error is possible here, since a much larger clone lies one base away. The chain combines TRBV4-1 with TRBJ2-7, with 8 nucleotides matching TRBD1. This CDR3 is 15 amino acids long. CDR1 and CDR2 from the germline V gene are MGHRA and YSYEKL. The junction had 10 bases not matched to a gene; V was cut back by 7 bases and J by 2 bases. The CDR3 spells CASNQNAGGAYEQYF. The DNA of the CDR3 is TGCGCCAGCAACCAGAATGCAGGGGGCGCCTACGAGCAGTACTTC.

The CDR3 DNA reads as TGTGCCAGCAGCCCTGATCGCGGGGAGCTGTTTTTT. Translated: CASSPDRGELFF. The chain joins TRBV5-4 to TRBJ2-2, with no clear D. Germline loops: CDR1 SGHNT, CDR2 YYREEE (reference sequence). V shed 4 bases and J shed 7 bases, with 8 bases lying between them. CDR3 length: 12 residues.

This chain connects TRBV5-5 to TRBJ1-1, with 7 nucleotides matching TRBD1. The CDR3 length is 12 residues. CDR1 is SGHKS, CDR2 YYEKEE, per germline (reference sequence). The J segment lost 8 bases and the V segment lost 2 bases, leaving 3 bases of the junction unmatched. The CDR3 region has the DNA TGTGCCAGCAGCTTATCAGGGGGAGAAGCTTTCTTT. Translation gives CASSLSGGEAFF.

This clone was recorded a few times. The chain links TRBV19 to TRBJ1-5; possibly TRBD1 for D (6 bases). V gave up 3 bases and J gave up 6 bases, with 15 bases separating them. The CDR3 covers 15 residues. The germline V gene has CDR1 LNHDA and CDR2 SQIVND (reference sequence). The CDR3 reads CASSISKTGTQPQHF. In DNA, the CDR3 is TGTGCCAGTAGTATTTCGAAAACAGGGACTCAGCCCCAGCATTTT.

This clone was counted only a few times. The CDR3 region is CASSFAGLAGGTDTQYF. CDR3 nucleotides: TGCGCCAGCAGCTTTGCGGGACTAGCGGGGGGCACAGATACGCAGTATTTT. This chain uses TRBV5-1 with TRBJ2-3, with 14 bases lining up with TRBD2. The CDR3 consists of 17 residues. V was clipped by 2 bases and J by 1 base; unmatched bases: 3. CDR1 and CDR2 (germline): SGHRS, YFSETQ. Full variable domain (rest looked up from reference TRBV5-1 and TRBJ2-3): KAGVTQTPRYLIKTRGQQVTLSCSPISGHRSVSWYQQTPGQGLQFLFEYFSETQRNKGNFPGRFSGRQFSNSRSEMNVSTLELGDSALYLCASSFAGLAGGTDTQYFGPGTRLTVL.

CDR3 loop: CASSFSWNPGASYNEQFF. The DNA of the CDR3 is TGTGCCAGCAGCTTTAGTTGGAATCCGGGGGCCTCCTACAATGAGCAGTTCTTC. J is TRBJ2-1 and V is TRBV7-2; either TRBD1 or TRBD2 may fit D (6 bases each). Germline CDR1 is SGHTA and CDR2 is FQGNSA. V dropped 3 bases and J dropped 0 bases, with 18 bases sitting between them. The CDR3 runs to 18 residues.

With regard to this clone: A read error may produce the germline difference seen at one junction end. The rearrangement uses TRBV4-1 and TRBJ1-2, with D perhaps matching TRBD1 (5 bases). CDR1 is MGHRA, CDR2 YSYEKL, per germline. This CDR3 spans 14 amino acids. The CDR3 nucleotides are TGTGCCAGCAGCCGGTTGGAGGGGACGGATGGCTACACCTTC. Translating gives CASSRLEGTDGYTF.

The rearrangement links TRBV7-2 to TRBJ1-2; D is possibly TRBD1 (5 bases). The germline CDR1 and CDR2 sequences are SGHTA and FQGNSA. This CDR3 contains 13 residues. Trimming pared 5 bases from V and 8 bases from J, leaving 15 bases between. DNA for the CDR3: TGTGCCAGCAGCCCCGGACAAAGCTACGGCTACACCTTC. This sequence encodes CASSPGQSYGYTF.

The V and J genes are TRBV9 and TRBJ1-2, with 8 bases lining up with TRBD1. The CDR3 covers 14 residues. V was clipped by 4 bases and J by 4 bases; unmatched bases: 6. Germline lookup yields CDR1 SGDLS and CDR2 YYNGEE. CDR3 nucleotides: TGTGCCAGCAGCCAACGGGACAGGACCTATGGCTACACCTTC. It codes for CASSQRDRTYGYTF.

This clone was seen more than once but under ten times. J is TRBJ2-2 and V is TRBV7-2; D unclear. V gave up 0 bases and J gave up 5 bases, with 19 bases separating them. Germline V gene sequence: CDR1 SGHTA, CDR2 FQGNSA. This CDR3 has 18 amino acids. CDR3 nucleotides: TGTGCCAGCAGCTTAGCGCTGGGCGGCCATGCGCGGACCGGGGAGCTGTTTTTT. The encoded protein is CASSLALGGHARTGELFF.

A remark on this clone: A junction boundary mismatches the germline segment, possibly from a read error. Within the sample, other DNA sequences also encode this same CDR3. The chain is built from TRBV4-1 and TRBJ1-5; 7 bases match TRBD1. This CDR3 is 15 amino acids long. Per germline, CDR1 MGHRA and CDR2 YSYEKL. DNA of the CDR3: TGTGCCAGCAGCCAAGACGACAGGGGCAATCAGCCCCAGCATTTT. This sequence encodes CASSQDDRGNQPQHF.

The V and J genes are TRBV19 and TRBJ1-5; D ambiguous. Germline V gene data show CDR1 as LNHDA and CDR2 as SQIVND (reference sequence). This CDR3 contains 13 residues. The V gene lost 5 bases and the J gene lost 4 bases, with 9 bases spanning the gap. DNA of the CDR3: TGTGCCAGTAGTGCGGACCGAAATCAGCCCCAGCATTTT. Translated, it gives CASSADRNQPQHF.

The chain recombines TRBV6-1 with TRBJ1-5; possible D gene TRBD1, 5 bases. The CDR3 totals 14 residues. Germline CDR1 and CDR2: MNHNS and SASEGT. V lost 7 bases and J 1 base, leaving 11 bases between the germline ends. CDR3 amino acids: CASTGQNSNQPQHF. The CDR3 bases are TGTGCCAGCACGGGGCAGAACAGCAATCAGCCCCAGCATTTT.

The chain is built from TRBV7-9 and TRBJ2-1; TRBD2 aligns across 9 bases. The CDR3 contains 15 residues. Germline lookup yields CDR1 SEHNR and CDR2 FQNEAQ (reference sequence). With V trimmed by 1 base and J by 4 bases, 2 bases remained unmatched. The CDR3 loop is CASSLDLAGYNEQFF. CDR3 sequence (DNA): TGTGCCAGCAGCTTAGATCTAGCGGGGTACAATGAGCAGTTCTTC.

This rearrangement joins TRBV11-2 to TRBJ1-5, with D possibly being TRBD1 (6 bases). Looked up from germline, CDR1 is SGHAT and CDR2 is FQNNGV. Trimming left V 5 bases short and J 0 bases short, with 14 bases between. This CDR3 has 16 residues. The CDR3, as DNA: TGTGCCAGCAGCGCCACAGGGCCCTATAGCAATCAGCCCCAGCATTTT. It encodes CASSATGPYSNQPQHF.

Only a few counts were recorded for this clone. The J gene is TRBJ2-7, the V gene TRBV9; maybe TRBD2 (6 bases). Trimming took 5 bases from V and 2 from J, leaving 11 bases between them. The CDR3 is 13 residues long. Germline values: CDR1 SGDLS, CDR2 YYNGEE. CDR3: CASSRDFAYEQYF. The DNA of the CDR3 is TGTGCCAGCAGTAGGGACTTTGCCTACGAGCAGTACTTC.

The V gene is TRBV4-2, the J gene TRBJ2-3, with TRBD2 identical over 11 bases. The CDR3 is made up of 17 amino acids. The ends lost 0 bases at V and 6 bases at J; junction bases unmatched: 8. Germline loops: CDR1 LGHNA, CDR2 YNFKEQ. The CDR3 is CASSQELSGGAGDTQYF. In DNA form, the CDR3 reads TGTGCCAGCAGCCAAGAGCTTAGCGGGGGGGCCGGGGATACGCAGTATTTT.

This clone was seen repeatedly, ten times or more. V gene TRBV2 combines with J gene TRBJ2-7; 8 bases line up with TRBD1. Germline V lookup: CDR1 SNHLY, CDR2 FYNNEI. The CDR3 runs 12 residues. Unmatched junction bases numbered 2, after V lost 8 bases and J lost 2 bases. The chain's CDR3 is CASGGQAYEQYF. In DNA, the CDR3 is TGTGCCAGCGGGGGACAGGCCTACGAGCAGTACTTC.

V gene TRBV4-1 combines with J gene TRBJ1-5; D is uncertain. Germline CDR1 is MGHRA and CDR2 is YSYEKL. The CDR3 has 14 residues. The V end was cut by 0 bases, the J end by 4 bases, with 7 bases between. CDR3 DNA sequence: TGCGCCAGCAGCCAAGACCGGCTAAATCAGCCCCAGCATTTT. Protein: CASSQDRLNQPQHF.

This clone has a count of ten or more. The chain combines TRBV19 with TRBJ1-1, with TRBD1 identical over 7 bases. The CDR3 sequence is 18 residues long. The trim removed 4 bases at V and 1 base at J, leaving 15 bases unmatched. Germline assignment: CDR1 LNHDA and CDR2 SQIVND (reference sequence). This chain's CDR3 is CASSRSRTGSSGNTEAFF. CDR3 DNA sequence: TGTGCCAGTAGTAGGAGTCGGACAGGTAGTTCTGGGAACACTGAAGCTTTCTTT.

The chain links TRBV7-6 to TRBJ2-7; D gene uncertain. Germline assignment: CDR1 SGHVS and CDR2 FNYEAQ. Deletions cut 0 bases from V and 4 bases from J, with 7 bases between. The CDR3 totals 13 residues. Here the CDR3 DNA reads TGTGCCAGCAGCTTAGCGAACTCGTACGAGCAGTACTTC. Residues: CASSLANSYEQYF.

This clone was seen a handful of times. The chain has TRBV28 and TRBJ1-1; D is uncertain. V was pared by 6 bases and J by 0 bases, with 5 bases between. This CDR3 is built from 12 residues. Per germline, CDR1 MDHEN and CDR2 SYDVKM. The CDR3 DNA follows: TGTGCCAGCAGCCTAGTGAACACTGAAGCTTTCTTT. The encoded protein is CASSLVNTEAFF.

The chain has TRBV5-4 and TRBJ2-3; D is unclear. V dropped 5 bases and J dropped 4 bases, with 14 bases sitting between them. The CDR3 covers 14 residues. Germline V gene sequence: CDR1 SGHNT, CDR2 YYREEE (reference sequence). The CDR3 bases are TGTGCCAGCAGTTGGGTTTGGGCCTCAGATACGCAGTATTTT. This encodes CASSWVWASDTQYF. Complete variable domain (other parts from reference TRBV5-4 and TRBJ2-3): ETGVTQSPTHLIKTRGQQVTLRCSSQSGHNTVSWYQQALGQGPQFIFQYYREEENGRGNFPPRFSGLQFPNYSSELNVNALELDDSALYLCASSWVWASDTQYFGPGTRLTVL.